This record concerns one T cell receptor (beta chain) sequence. What it recognizes is unknown. The CDR3 totals 14 residues. Germline V gives CDR1 SGHTA, CDR2 FQGNSA. The sample is drawn from a study of breast tumors, draining lymph nodes, adjacent tissues. Study results and caveats: Tumor T cell lymph node origin was a supported hypothesis, not proven. Compared with lymph nodes, tumors were less diverse; compared with nontumor tissue, more.

TCRdb passed the multiplex PCR reads through MiXCR, listing each CDR3 protein once. The repertoire holds about 14,000 distinct CDR3 sequences, around 54% seen once, with about 30% in the top ten. The sample taken for sequencing was tumor-adjacent breast tissue. The receptor comes from a female donor with breast cancer. Some clones in this sample may be carry-over from other donors' samples. This rearrangement joins TRBV7-2 to TRBJ2-7, with a tentative D call TRBD2 (6 bases). The closer fit of TRBJ2-5 to the DNA end suggests the J call may be wrong. CDR3 residues: CASSRGMGQETQYF. CDR3 sequence (DNA): TGTGCCAGCAGCCGCGGGATGGGCCAAGAGACCCAGTACTTC.